This T cell receptor (beta chain) was documented in a study of cytomegalovirus exposure and HLA in healthy donors. Researchers ran the PCR with 60 Vbeta and 13 Jbeta primers. The data were produced by immunoSEQ multiplex PCR, yet TCRdb's version contains in-frame clones alone and is incomplete. The data hold roughly 100,000 clones, with 70% to 85% observed a single time. Germline loops: CDR1 LNHDA, CDR2 SQIVND (reference sequence). This CDR3 is 14 amino acids long. The V end was cut by 7 bases, the J end by 4 bases, with 16 bases between. The study's findings and limits: When the data were analyzed later, several of the most significant clusters appeared to be linked to common viral pathogens. Rarity characterized most TCR sequences, yet some public TCRs appeared in many donors. Available immune exposure information was restricted to CMV serostatus only. By a later analysis, the bulk of CMV-associated TCR beta chains appeared HLA-restricted.

With regard to this clone: Its target is unknown.

V gene TRBV19 combines with J gene TRBJ1-2, with a weak D call TRBD1 (6 bases). The sequenced material came from PBMCs. This TCR derives from a man in his fifties or sixties in good health and CMV-seronegative. Here the CDR3 reads CASNPRGATYGYTF. The CDR3 DNA follows: TGTGCCAGTAACCCTCGGGGGGCGACCTATGGCTACACCTTC.